This T cell receptor beta chain originates from a study of identical twins. Carrying unique molecular identifiers, the cDNA also gained a universal primer site through template switching. A single record per CDR3 protein comes from TCRdb applying MiXCR to the 5' RACE reads. The sample yields 1.5 million to 2 million distinct CDR3 sequences, about 31% seen once. The V end lost 5 bases, the J end lost 5 bases, and 15 bases lay between the germline ends. This CDR3 has 14 amino acids. A remark on this clonotype: No antigen is known for it.

Findings of the study overall: Findings depended on cross-sectional statistics rather than tracking the same donors. Monozygotic twin pairs showed more out-of-frame TCR alpha sharing than models estimated. Weaker excess twin sharing was observed in beta out-of-frame sequences.

The chain employs TRBV12-3 or TRBV12-4 and TRBJ1-2; D is undetermined. The receptor comes from a newborn girl in good health. Sequencing used cord blood. The CDR3 nucleotides read TGTGCCAGCAGTCCAGACGGGGTTGGGTATGGCTACACCTTC. Translated: CASSPDGVGYGYTF.